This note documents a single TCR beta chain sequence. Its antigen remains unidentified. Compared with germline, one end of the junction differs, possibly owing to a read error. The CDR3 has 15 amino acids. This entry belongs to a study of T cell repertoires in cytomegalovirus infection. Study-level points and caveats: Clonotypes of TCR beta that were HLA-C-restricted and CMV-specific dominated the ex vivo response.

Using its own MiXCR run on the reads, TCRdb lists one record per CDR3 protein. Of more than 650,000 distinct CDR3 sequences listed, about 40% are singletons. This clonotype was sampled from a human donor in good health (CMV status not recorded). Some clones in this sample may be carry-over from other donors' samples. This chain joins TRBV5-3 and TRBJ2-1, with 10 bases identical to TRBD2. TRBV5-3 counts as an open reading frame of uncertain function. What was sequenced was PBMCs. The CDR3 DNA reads TGTGCCAGCAGCTTGCAACTAGCGGGGTACAATGAGCAGTTCTTC. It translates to CASSLQLAGYNEQFF.